This TCR beta chain came from a study of shared clonotypes between healthy human individuals. The assay was immunoSEQ multiplex PCR, and TCRdb's table has in-frame clones only and misses some. The profile covers 550,000 to 750,000 clones, with about 95% appearing a single time and roughly 0.1% taken by the ten largest. CDR1 and CDR2 (germline): MNHEY, SVGAGI. V lost 2 bases to trimming and J lost 9 bases, with 11 bases between them. The CDR3 sequence is 13 residues long. Naivety among CD8 cells was defined by CD45RO negativity and positive CCR7 selection, thereby excluding terminally differentiated effector memory CD45RA+ cells.

The rearrangement links TRBV6-5 to TRBJ2-1; D gene ambiguous. Sequenced input: naive CD8+ T cells sorted from blood. The sequence was obtained from a woman aged 30 to 39 in good health. Here the CDR3 reads CASSYTPGPEQFF. In DNA form, the CDR3 reads TGTGCCAGCAGTTACACACCGGGCCCTGAGCAGTTCTTC.